The following is a T cell receptor (beta chain) sequence with its context. Its antigen is still unknown. The record originates from a study of OX40 agonist ivuxolimab in advanced cancers. Study-wide results and caveats: Among the lowest peripheral clonal expansion occurred in 0.1-3.0 mg/kg partial responders.

Measured with immunoSEQ multiplex PCR; TCRdb has only the in-frame clones, and not every one. The sample lists 55,000 to 75,000 clones, 85% to 90% occurring once. Sample: CD4+ or CD8+ T cells sorted from blood, taken in a trial of the OX40 agonist ivuxolimab. The source of this sequence is an adult with an advanced solid tumor such as melanoma, head and neck, liver or kidney cancer.

The CDR3 DNA is TGTGCCAGCAGCTCCGGGACAGGGATGGCTGGGGCCAACGTCCTGACTTTC. Translating it yields CASSSGTGMAGANVLTF. The V gene is TRBV4-2, the J gene TRBJ2-6; the match to TRBD1 covers 9 bases. The J segment lost 2 bases and the V segment lost 5 bases, leaving 7 bases of the junction unmatched. This CDR3 region has 17 residues. Looked up from germline, CDR1 is LGHNA and CDR2 is YNFKEQ.